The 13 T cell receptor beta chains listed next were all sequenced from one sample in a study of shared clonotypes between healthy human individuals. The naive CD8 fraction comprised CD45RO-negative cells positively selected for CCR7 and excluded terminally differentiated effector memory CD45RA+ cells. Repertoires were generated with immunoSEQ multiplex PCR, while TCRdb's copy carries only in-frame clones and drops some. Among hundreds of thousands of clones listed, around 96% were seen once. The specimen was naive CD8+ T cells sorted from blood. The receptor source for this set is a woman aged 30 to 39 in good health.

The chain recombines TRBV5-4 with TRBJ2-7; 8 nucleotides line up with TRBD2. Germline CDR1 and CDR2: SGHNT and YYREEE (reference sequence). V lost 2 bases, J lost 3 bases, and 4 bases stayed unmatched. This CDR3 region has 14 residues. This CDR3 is CASSLEAGDYEQYF. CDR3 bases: TGTGCCAGCAGCTTAGAAGCGGGAGACTACGAGCAGTACTTC.

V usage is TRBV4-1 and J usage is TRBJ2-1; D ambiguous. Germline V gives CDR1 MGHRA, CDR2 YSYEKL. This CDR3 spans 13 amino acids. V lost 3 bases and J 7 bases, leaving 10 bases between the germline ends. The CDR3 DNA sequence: TGCGCCAGCAGCCACCGAGTGAGTAATGAGCAGTTCTTC. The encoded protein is CASSHRVSNEQFF.

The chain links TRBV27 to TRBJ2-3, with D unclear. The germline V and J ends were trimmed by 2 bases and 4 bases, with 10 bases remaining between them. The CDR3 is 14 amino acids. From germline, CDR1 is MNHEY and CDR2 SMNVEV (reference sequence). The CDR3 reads CASSLGLVPDTQYF. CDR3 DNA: TGTGCCAGCAGTTTAGGTCTAGTCCCAGATACGCAGTATTTT.

The CDR3 region is CASSSARTRPYEQYF. DNA for the CDR3: TGCGCCAGCAGCTCGGCCCGGACACGACCCTACGAGCAGTACTTC. The V gene is TRBV5-1, the J gene TRBJ2-7; D may be TRBD1 (5 bases). Germline-derived CDR1 and CDR2 are SGHRS and YFSETQ. Trimming removed 3 bases at V and 2 bases at J, with 15 bases between. The CDR3 extends over 15 amino acids.

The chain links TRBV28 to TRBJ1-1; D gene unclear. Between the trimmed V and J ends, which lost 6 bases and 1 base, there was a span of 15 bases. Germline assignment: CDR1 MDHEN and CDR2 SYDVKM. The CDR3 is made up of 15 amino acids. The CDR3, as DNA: TGTGCCAGCAGACCACCCGGAGGGCCGAACACTGAAGCTTTCTTT. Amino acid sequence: CASRPPGGPNTEAFF.

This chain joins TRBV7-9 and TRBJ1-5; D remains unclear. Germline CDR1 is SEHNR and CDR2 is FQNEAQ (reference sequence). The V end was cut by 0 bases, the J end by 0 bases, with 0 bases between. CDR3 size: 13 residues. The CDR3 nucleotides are TGTGCCAGCAGCTTAGCTAGCAATCAGCCCCAGCATTTT. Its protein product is CASSLASNQPQHF.

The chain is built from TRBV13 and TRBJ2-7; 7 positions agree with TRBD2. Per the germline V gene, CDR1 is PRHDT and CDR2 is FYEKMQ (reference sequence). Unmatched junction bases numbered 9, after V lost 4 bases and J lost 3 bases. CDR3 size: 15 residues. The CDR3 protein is CASSSGRDYLYEQYF. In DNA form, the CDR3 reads TGTGCCAGCAGCTCGGGCCGGGACTACCTCTACGAGCAGTACTTC.

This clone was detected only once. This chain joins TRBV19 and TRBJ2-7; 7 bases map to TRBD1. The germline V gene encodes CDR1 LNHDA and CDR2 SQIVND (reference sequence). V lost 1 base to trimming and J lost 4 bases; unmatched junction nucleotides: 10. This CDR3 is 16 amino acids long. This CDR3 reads CASSIANVGTAYEQYF. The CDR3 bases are TGTGCCAGTAGTATAGCTAACGTCGGGACAGCATACGAGCAGTACTTC.

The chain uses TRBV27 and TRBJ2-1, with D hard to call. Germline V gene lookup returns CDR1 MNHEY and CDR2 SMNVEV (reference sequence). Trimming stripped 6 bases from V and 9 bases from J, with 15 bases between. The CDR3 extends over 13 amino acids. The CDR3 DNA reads TGTGCCAGCAGACTGGACGGTTTTAGTGAGCAGTTCTTC. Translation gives CASRLDGFSEQFF.

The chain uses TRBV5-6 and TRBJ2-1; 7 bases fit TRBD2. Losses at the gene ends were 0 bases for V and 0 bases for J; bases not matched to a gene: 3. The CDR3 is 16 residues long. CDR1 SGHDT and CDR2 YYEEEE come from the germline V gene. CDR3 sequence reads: CASSLAGGSSYNEQFF. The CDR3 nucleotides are TGTGCCAGCAGCTTGGCGGGCGGGAGCTCCTACAATGAGCAGTTCTTC.

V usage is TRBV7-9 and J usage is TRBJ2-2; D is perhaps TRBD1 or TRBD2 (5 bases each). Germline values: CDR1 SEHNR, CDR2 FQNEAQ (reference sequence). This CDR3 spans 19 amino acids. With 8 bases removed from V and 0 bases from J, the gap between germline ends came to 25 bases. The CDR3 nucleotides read TGTGCCAGCTCGCCCCGCCTCGCACGGGACCCTGCGAACACCGGGGAGCTGTTTTTT. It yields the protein CASSPRLARDPANTGELFF.

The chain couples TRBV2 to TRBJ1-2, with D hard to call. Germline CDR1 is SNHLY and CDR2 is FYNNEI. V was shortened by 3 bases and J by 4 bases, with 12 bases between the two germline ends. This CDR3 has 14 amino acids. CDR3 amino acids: CASSESPVTYGYTF. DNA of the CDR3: TGTGCCAGCAGTGAGAGTCCGGTTACCTATGGCTACACCTTC.

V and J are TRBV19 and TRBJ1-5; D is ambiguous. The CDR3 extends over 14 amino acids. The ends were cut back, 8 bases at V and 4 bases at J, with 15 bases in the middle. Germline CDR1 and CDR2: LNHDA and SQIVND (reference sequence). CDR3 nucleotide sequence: TGTGCCAGTCGTTGGAAACAAGGAAATCAGCCCCAGCATTTT. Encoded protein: CASRWKQGNQPQHF.